This T cell receptor (beta chain) was identified during a study of T cell changes during pregnancy in multiple sclerosis (dated by TCRdb to between 2018 and 2021). Looking at the study overall: The study looked at changes in the T cell repertoire across pregnancy in women with multiple sclerosis.

Worth noting for this clone: Its antigen is currently not known. The input lacks base qualities; no much larger clone sits a single base away.

The library was obtained by the immunoSEQ multiplex PCR assay. The immuneACCESS repertoire file appears here via TCRdb, limited to in-frame rearrangements. These files lack a portion of the clones; in checked studies, under half of the deficit traces to unresolved V genes, and the cause of the others is not known. The sample records about 49,000 clones, 85% to 95% of which are singletons. Jointly, the top ten make up approximately 5% of the sample. Relative to germline, V is 2 bases shorter and J is 5 bases shorter, with 13 bases between their ends. Via the germline V gene, CDR1 is SGHRS and CDR2 YFSETQ. Measured from the cysteine to the phenylalanine, the CDR3 is 14 residues long. Only CDR3 DNA remains: 42 bases, in frame from the first base.

The sequence was collected from a female donor with multiple sclerosis, enrolled in a pregnancy study. Material: CD8+ T cells from peripheral blood mononuclear cells, obtained before pregnancy. Recombination joined TRBV5-1 with TRBJ2-5; the D region possibly corresponds to TRBD1 (6 bases align). For the CDR3, the sequence is CASSFTGSEETQYF. The DNA is as follows: TGCGCCAGCAGCTTTACAGGGTCGGAGGAGACCCAGTACTTC.